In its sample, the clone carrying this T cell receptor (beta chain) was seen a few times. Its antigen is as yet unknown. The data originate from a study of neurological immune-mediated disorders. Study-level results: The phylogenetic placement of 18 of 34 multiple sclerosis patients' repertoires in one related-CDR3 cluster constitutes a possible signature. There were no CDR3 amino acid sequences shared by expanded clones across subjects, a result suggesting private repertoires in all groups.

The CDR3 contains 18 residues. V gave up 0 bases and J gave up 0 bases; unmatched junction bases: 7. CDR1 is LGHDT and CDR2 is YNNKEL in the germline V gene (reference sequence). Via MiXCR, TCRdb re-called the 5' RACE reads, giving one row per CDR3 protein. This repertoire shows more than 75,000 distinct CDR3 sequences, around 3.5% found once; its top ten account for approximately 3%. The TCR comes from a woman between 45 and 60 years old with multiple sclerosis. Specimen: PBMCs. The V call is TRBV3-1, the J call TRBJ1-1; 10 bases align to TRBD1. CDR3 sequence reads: CASSQDPGQGVMNTEAFF. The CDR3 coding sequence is TGTGCCAGCAGCCAAGATCCCGGACAGGGGGTAATGAACACTGAAGCTTTCTTT.